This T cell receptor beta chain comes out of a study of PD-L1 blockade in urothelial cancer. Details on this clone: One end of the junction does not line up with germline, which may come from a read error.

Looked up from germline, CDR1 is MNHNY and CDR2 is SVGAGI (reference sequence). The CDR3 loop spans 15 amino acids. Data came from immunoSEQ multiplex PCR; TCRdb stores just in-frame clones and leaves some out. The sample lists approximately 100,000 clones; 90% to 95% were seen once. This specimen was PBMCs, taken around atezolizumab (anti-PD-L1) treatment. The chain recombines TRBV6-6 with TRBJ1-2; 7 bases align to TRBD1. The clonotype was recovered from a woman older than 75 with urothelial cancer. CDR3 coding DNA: TGTGCCAGCAGTGACTCTGGGGGACAGTCCTATGGCTACACCTTC. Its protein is CASSDSGGQSYGYTF.